Listed below are T cell receptor beta chains from one sample, sequenced in a study of identical twins. One entry per CDR3 protein results from TCRdb running MiXCR on the 5' RACE reads. The sample carries about 1.7 million distinct CDR3 sequences, 25% to 35% recorded once. The sequenced material came from cord blood. The receptors come from a newborn girl in good health. CDR3s include the opening cysteine and the closing phenylalanine or tryptophan. A D gene is named only where the DNA matches it firmly. A row's size may be missing; if present it is once, few, many or a size class.

D gene: -; J gene: TRBJ2-5; V gene: TRBV6-6; clone size: few; CDR3 DNA: TGTGCCAGCAGTCACACTCCGGACTGGTCGGAGACCCAGTACTTC; CDR3 protein: CASSHTPDWSETQYF
D gene: -; J gene: TRBJ2-3; V gene: TRBV2; clone size: many; CDR3 DNA: TGCGCCAGCAGTGAGGGCACAGATACGCAGTATTTT; CDR3 protein: CASSEGTDTQYF
D gene: -; J gene: TRBJ2-7; V gene: TRBV25-1; clone size: -; CDR3 DNA: TGTGCCAGCAGTGAGGGAAACTACTACGAGCAGTACTTC; CDR3 protein: CASSEGNYYEQYF
D gene: TRBD1; J gene: TRBJ2-1; V gene: TRBV18; clone size: few; CDR3 DNA: TGTGCCAGCTCACTTAACCGGGACAGCAATGAGCAGTTCTTC; CDR3 protein: CASSLNRDSNEQFF
D gene: -; J gene: TRBJ1-2; V gene: TRBV29-1; clone size: many; CDR3 DNA: TGCAGCGTTGAAGGAGGACAGTTCTATGGCTACACCTTC; CDR3 protein: CSVEGGQFYGYTF
D gene: -; J gene: TRBJ1-1; V gene: TRBV25-1; clone size: -; CDR3 DNA: TGTGCCAGCAGTAGGGGACGGCTCACTGAAGCTTTCTTT; CDR3 protein: CASSRGRLTEAFF
D gene: -; J gene: TRBJ2-3; V gene: TRBV5-1; clone size: -; CDR3 DNA: TGCGCCAGCAGCCCGGGATCAAGCAGGGGAGATACGCAGTATTTT; CDR3 protein: CASSPGSSRGDTQYF
D gene: TRBD1; J gene: TRBJ2-3; V gene: TRBV5-1; clone size: -; CDR3 DNA: TGCGCCAGCAGCTTGGACGGGACAGGGGTCCCAGATACGCAGTATTTT; CDR3 protein: CASSLDGTGVPDTQYF
D gene: -; J gene: TRBJ1-1; V gene: TRBV21-1; clone size: -; CDR3 DNA: TGTGCCAGCAGCAACAGGGATGGGGACACTGAAGCTTTCTTT; CDR3 protein: CASSNRDGDTEAFF
D gene: TRBD2; J gene: TRBJ2-1; V gene: TRBV10-3; clone size: -; CDR3 DNA: TGTGCCATCAGTCCAAAGGGACTAGCGGGAGCGAATGAGCAGTTCTTC; CDR3 protein: CAISPKGLAGANEQFF
D gene: -; J gene: TRBJ1-2; V gene: TRBV7-2; clone size: many; CDR3 DNA: TGTGCCAGCAGCTTACCAGGCGGCAACTATGGCTACACCTTC; CDR3 protein: CASSLPGGNYGYTF
D gene: TRBD1; J gene: TRBJ1-5; V gene: TRBV28; clone size: -; CDR3 DNA: TGTGCCAGCAGTTTATACCCCAACAGGGGGCGTGGCAATCAGCCCCAGCATTTT; CDR3 protein: CASSLYPNRGRGNQPQHF
D gene: TRBD2; J gene: TRBJ2-4; V gene: TRBV5-1; clone size: -; CDR3 DNA: TGCGCCAGCAGCTTGGAGTCTAGCGGGAGGGTTCGAGCCAAAAACATTCAGTACTTC; CDR3 protein: CASSLESSGRVRAKNIQYF
D gene: -; J gene: TRBJ2-2; V gene: TRBV2; clone size: few; CDR3 DNA: TGTGCCAGCAGTTGGACAGTTCACACCGGGGAGCTGTTTTTT; CDR3 protein: CASSWTVHTGELFF
D gene: -; J gene: TRBJ2-7; V gene: TRBV3-1; clone size: few; CDR3 DNA: TGTGCCAGCAGCCAAGAGTGGGGGGGGCCCTCCTACGAGCAGTACTTC; CDR3 protein: CASSQEWGGPSYEQYF
D gene: -; J gene: TRBJ1-1; V gene: TRBV21-1; clone size: -; CDR3 DNA: TGTGCCAGCAGCAAAGCTAAGCCTAAGGAGCCCGACACTGAAGCTTTCTTT; CDR3 protein: CASSKAKPKEPDTEAFF
D gene: -; J gene: TRBJ2-1; V gene: TRBV12-3/TRBV12-4; clone size: -; CDR3 DNA: TGTGCCAGCAGTTTAGGGGTTTCTGGGAACTCCTACGAGCAGTTCTTC; CDR3 protein: CASSLGVSGNSYEQFF
D gene: TRBD2; J gene: TRBJ2-5; V gene: TRBV15; clone size: few; CDR3 DNA: TGTGCCACCAGCAGAGATGGCCTAGCGGGGGAGACCCAGTACTTC; CDR3 protein: CATSRDGLAGETQYF
D gene: -; J gene: TRBJ1-2; V gene: TRBV7-9; clone size: few; CDR3 DNA: TGTGCCAGCGGAAGGCCCGACGGCTATGGCTACACCTTC; CDR3 protein: CASGRPDGYGYTF
D gene: -; J gene: TRBJ1-2; V gene: TRBV11-2; clone size: many; CDR3 DNA: TGTGCCAGCAGCTTAGGGGACAATAACTATGGCTACACCTTC; CDR3 protein: CASSLGDNNYGYTF
D gene: TRBD2; J gene: TRBJ2-1; V gene: TRBV7-9; clone size: few; CDR3 DNA: TGTGCCAGCAGCTTATCTCAGGCGGGAGCCCATGAGCAGTTCTTC; CDR3 protein: CASSLSQAGAHEQFF
D gene: -; J gene: TRBJ2-7; V gene: TRBV28; clone size: -; CDR3 DNA: TGTGCCAGCAGTTCTGGGGGGCCAAGCTACGAGCAGTACTTC; CDR3 protein: CASSSGGPSYEQYF
D gene: -; J gene: TRBJ1-1; V gene: TRBV20-1; clone size: few; CDR3 DNA: TGCAGTGCCTCCCACATGAACACTGAAGCTTTCTTT; CDR3 protein: CSASHMNTEAFF
D gene: TRBD1; J gene: TRBJ2-4; V gene: TRBV6-1; clone size: -; CDR3 DNA: TGTGCCAGCAGTGTGGACAGGCAAAACATTCAGTACTTC; CDR3 protein: CASSVDRQNIQYF
D gene: -; J gene: TRBJ2-5; V gene: TRBV27; clone size: -; CDR3 DNA: TGTGCCAGCAGTTTTGTTTGGTCCAAAGAGACCCAGTACTTC; CDR3 protein: CASSFVWSKETQYF
D gene: TRBD1; J gene: TRBJ1-5; V gene: TRBV5-1; clone size: -; CDR3 DNA: TGCGCCAGCAGCGCCACGGGACAGCCAAATCAGCCCCAGCATTTT; CDR3 protein: CASSATGQPNQPQHF
D gene: TRBD2; J gene: TRBJ2-7; V gene: TRBV12-3/TRBV12-4; clone size: once; CDR3 DNA: TGTGCCAGCAGTCCCTCCGGGACTAGCGGCTACGAGCAGTACTTC; CDR3 protein: CASSPSGTSGYEQYF
D gene: -; J gene: TRBJ2-1; V gene: TRBV21-1; clone size: -; CDR3 DNA: TGTGCCAGCAGCAAAGAGGGGGGCTTCTACAATGAGCAGTTCTTC; CDR3 protein: CASSKEGGFYNEQFF
D gene: -; J gene: TRBJ2-1; V gene: TRBV27; clone size: few; CDR3 DNA: TGTGCCAGCAGTCTTAATCGACACTCCCAATACAATGAGCAGTTCTTC; CDR3 protein: CASSLNRHSQYNEQFF
D gene: -; J gene: TRBJ2-5; V gene: TRBV7-9; clone size: -; CDR3 DNA: TGTGCCAGCAGCTTATTCCGGGAGAGAGAGATCCAGTACTTC; CDR3 protein: CASSLFREREIQYF
D gene: -; J gene: TRBJ2-4; V gene: TRBV20-1; clone size: few; CDR3 DNA: TGCAGTGCTAGACCAGTTGGGGTAGCCAAAAACATTCAGTACTTC; CDR3 protein: CSARPVGVAKNIQYF
D gene: -; J gene: TRBJ1-1; V gene: TRBV15; clone size: -; CDR3 DNA: TGTGCCACCAGCCCTTTAGGGGACCTTGAAGCTTTCTTT; CDR3 protein: CATSPLGDLEAFF
D gene: TRBD2; J gene: TRBJ2-3; V gene: TRBV11-2; clone size: -; CDR3 DNA: TGTGCCAGCAGGTCACTAGCGGGGAAGTGGGCAGATACGCAGTATTTT; CDR3 protein: CASRSLAGKWADTQYF
D gene: TRBD2; J gene: TRBJ2-1; V gene: TRBV12-3/TRBV12-4; clone size: -; CDR3 DNA: TGTGCCAGCAGTTTTTCGCTTAGCGGGAGGGCCTCCTACAATGAGCAGTTCTTC; CDR3 protein: CASSFSLSGRASYNEQFF
D gene: -; J gene: TRBJ2-3; V gene: TRBV12-3/TRBV12-4; clone size: -; CDR3 DNA: TGTGCCAGCAGTTTGCGGAGAGCGGCAGATACGCAGTATTTT; CDR3 protein: CASSLRRAADTQYF
D gene: -; J gene: TRBJ1-2; V gene: TRBV20-1; clone size: -; CDR3 DNA: TGCAGTGCTAGAGGGGAGGGAACCTACTATGGCTACACCTTC; CDR3 protein: CSARGEGTYYGYTF
D gene: TRBD1; J gene: TRBJ2-7; V gene: TRBV2; clone size: few; CDR3 DNA: TGTGCCAGCACCATGGACAGGGGAAGGTACGAGCAGTACTTC; CDR3 protein: CASTMDRGRYEQYF